This TCR beta chain is from a study of T cells in Graves' hyperthyroidism and ophthalmopathy. Trimming removed 6 bases from V and 0 bases from J, with 4 bases in between. Germline CDR1 SGHRS, CDR2 YFSETQ. The CDR3 length is 11 residues. This clonotype appeared many times. Amplification targeted TCR beta CDR3 regions from RNA transcripts. The HTBI primer set was used in a first-round RT-PCR of the TCR CDR3. Via MiXCR, TCRdb re-called the multiplex PCR reads, giving one row per CDR3 protein. Here the sample spans 500,000 to 750,000 distinct CDR3 sequences, under 60% being singletons. Graves' hyperthyroidism qualified as stable when ophthalmopathy did not progress within 18 months. Patients between 18 and 65 years old had hyperthyroidism, newly diagnosed and lasting under 2 months.

This chain connects TRBV5-1 to TRBJ2-7; D is unresolved. The clonotype comes from a woman under 30 with Graves' hyperthyroidism. The specimen sequenced was peripheral blood or thyroid tissue (not recorded which). The CDR3 sequence is CASKSSYEQYF. The CDR3 nucleotides are TGCGCCAGCAAGTCCTCCTACGAGCAGTACTTC.